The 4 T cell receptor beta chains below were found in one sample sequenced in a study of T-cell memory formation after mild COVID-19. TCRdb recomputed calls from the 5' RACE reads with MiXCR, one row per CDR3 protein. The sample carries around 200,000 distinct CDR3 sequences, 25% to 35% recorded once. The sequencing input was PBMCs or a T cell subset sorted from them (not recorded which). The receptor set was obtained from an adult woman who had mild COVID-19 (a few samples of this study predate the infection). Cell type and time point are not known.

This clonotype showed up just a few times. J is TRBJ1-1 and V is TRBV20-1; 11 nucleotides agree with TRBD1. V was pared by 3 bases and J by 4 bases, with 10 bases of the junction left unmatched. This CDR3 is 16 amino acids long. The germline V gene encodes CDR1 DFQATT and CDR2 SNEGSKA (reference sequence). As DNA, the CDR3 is TGCAGTGCTAGGTGGACAGGGGGCGCAGTGATCACTGAAGCTTTCTTT. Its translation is CSARWTGGAVITEAFF.

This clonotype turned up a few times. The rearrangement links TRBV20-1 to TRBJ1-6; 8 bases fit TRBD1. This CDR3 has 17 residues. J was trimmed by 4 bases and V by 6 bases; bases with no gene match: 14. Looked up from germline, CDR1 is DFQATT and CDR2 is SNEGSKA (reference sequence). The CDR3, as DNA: TGCAGTGCATGGGCTCGACAGGGGAGAGGTTATAATTCACCCCTCCACTTT. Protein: CSAWARQGRGYNSPLHF.

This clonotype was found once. CDR3 DNA sequence: TGTGCCAGCAGCCCGACAGGTTGGGGCACCGGGGAGCTGTTTTTT. Translation: CASSPTGWGTGELFF. The chain is built from TRBV5-6 and TRBJ2-2, with D tentatively TRBD1 (6 bases). CDR3 length: 15 amino acids. Germline CDR1 SGHDT, CDR2 YYEEEE. Trimming removed 4 bases from V and 4 bases from J, with 14 bases in between.

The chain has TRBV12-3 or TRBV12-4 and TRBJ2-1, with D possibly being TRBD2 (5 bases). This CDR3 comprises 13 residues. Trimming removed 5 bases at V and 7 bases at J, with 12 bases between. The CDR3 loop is CASSPMRENEQFF. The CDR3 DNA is TGTGCCAGCAGTCCCATGAGGGAAAATGAGCAGTTCTTC.